This passage covers 3 T cell receptor beta chains from one sample sequenced in a study of T cell responses to AZD1222 COVID-19 vaccine. Profiled with immunoSEQ multiplex PCR; TCRdb holds only in-frame clones, not every one. The table includes over 100,000 clones, just over 90% detected once. Sequences were derived from peripheral blood, sampled on day 0 of AZD1222 vaccination. Every receptor here comes from an adult in good health.

The chain is built from TRBV6-5 and TRBJ1-6; possibly TRBD1 for D (6 bases). Germline loops: CDR1 MNHEY, CDR2 SVGAGI. CDR3 length: 13 residues. Trimming shortened V by 2 bases and J by 10 bases, and 9 bases separated the two germline ends. CDR3 coding DNA: TGTGCCAGCAGTTACGGAGGGGGATCACCCCTCCACTTT. It codes for CASSYGGGSPLHF.

The gene calls are TRBV30 and TRBJ2-3; 8 bases line up with TRBD1. V was pared by 3 bases and J by 5 bases, with 7 bases of the junction left unmatched. Germline V gives CDR1 GTSNPN, CDR2 SVGIG (reference sequence). The CDR3 is made up of 14 amino acids. The CDR3 coding sequence is TGTGCCTGGAGCTCCGGACAGGGAAGAGATACGCAGTATTTT. Protein product: CAWSSGQGRDTQYF.

The V and J genes are TRBV19 and TRBJ2-1, with a tentative D call TRBD2 (6 bases). Germline V lookup: CDR1 LNHDA, CDR2 SQIVND (reference sequence). V was pared by 5 bases and J by 3 bases, with 8 bases between. The CDR3 runs 13 residues. CDR3 in DNA: TGTGCCAGTAGTCGGGGGAGCTACAATGAGCAGTTCTTC. This sequence encodes CASSRGSYNEQFF.